This TCR beta chain was captured by sequencing in a study of control samples from healthy donors and cancer patients. In its sample, this clone was seen once. Generated by immunoSEQ multiplex PCR, the TCRdb table keeps only in-frame clones and is missing some. Of around 71,000 clones listed, over 75% are singletons. The sample was PBMCs. The clonotype was recovered from a woman aged 45-65 years with head and neck cancer.

The CDR3 protein is CASSSPQGEAGGYTF. The DNA for the CDR3 is TGTGCCAGCAGCTCACCTCAGGGTGAGGCGGGTGGCTACACCTTC. The chain carries TRBV5-4 and TRBJ1-2; possible D gene TRBD1, 5 bases. V was pared by 3 bases and J by 7 bases, with 19 bases between. Germline-derived CDR1 and CDR2 are SGHNT and YYREEE (reference sequence). The CDR3 covers 15 residues.